The 14 T cell receptor beta chains below come from one sample, sequenced in a study of cytomegalovirus exposure and HLA in healthy donors. The PCR contained 60 Vbeta and 13 Jbeta primers. Using immunoSEQ multiplex PCR, the repertoire was profiled, and TCRdb retains in-frame clones only, with some absent. The table records roughly 180,000 clones, 8.5% to 10% of them present only once. The sequencing input was PBMCs. The receptors originated from a woman in her 30s in good health and CMV-seropositive.

This clone was counted a few times. This sequence joins TRBV5-6 and TRBJ2-1; D gene uncertain. Germline V CDR1 and CDR2: SGHDT, YYEEEE. The length of the CDR3 is 11 residues. V shed 1 base and J shed 12 bases, with 8 bases lying between them. The CDR3 region is CASSLSGGQFF. DNA of the CDR3: TGTGCCAGCAGCTTGTCGGGTGGGCAGTTCTTC.

This clone was counted between two and nine times. The chain links TRBV2 to TRBJ2-5, with 7 bases that match TRBD1. In germline, CDR1 is SNHLY, CDR2 FYNNEI. V dropped 4 bases and J dropped 4; count of bases not matched to a gene: 3. This CDR3 comprises 13 residues. The CDR3 bases are TGTGCCAGCAGTGTGGGACAGCCAGAGACCCAGTACTTC. This sequence encodes CASSVGQPETQYF. The complete variable domain, with remaining parts taken from reference TRBV2 and TRBJ2-5, reads EPEVTQTPSHQVTQMGQEVILRCVPISNHLYFYWYRQILGQKVEFLVSFYNNEISEKSEIFDDQFSVERPDGSNFTLKIRSTKLEDSAMYFCASSVGQPETQYFGPGTRLLVL.

Only a few counts were recorded for this clone. The chain has TRBV1 and TRBJ2-1; the DNA was not compared with TRBD2, the D call given in the table. TRBV1 is described as a pseudogene. This CDR3 has 16 amino acids. The CDR3 here is CTSSQGLAGGYHEQFF. CDR3 sequence (DNA): TGCACCAGCAGCCAAGGACTAGCGGGAGGGTATCATGAGCAGTTCTTC.

This clone showed up just a few times. In DNA, the CDR3 is TGCGCCAGCAGCTTGGGACACACGAACACCGGGGAGCTGTTTTTT. Translation: CASSLGHTNTGELFF. The chain couples TRBV5-1 to TRBJ2-2, with D unclear. The CDR3 extends over 15 amino acids. CDR1 and CDR2 from the germline V gene are SGHRS and YFSETQ. Trimming removed 0 bases at V and 0 bases at J, with 6 bases between.

The chain is built from TRBV5-6 and TRBJ1-4, with a possible D match to TRBD1 (6 bases). CDR3 length: 15 residues. Germline loops: CDR1 SGHDT, CDR2 YYEEEE. The V gene lost 4 bases and the J gene lost 10 bases, with 20 bases spanning the gap. This CDR3 is CASSVGLGQGRKLFF. The CDR3 DNA sequence: TGTGCCAGCAGCGTCGGATTAGGTCAGGGGAGAAAACTGTTTTTT.

This clone was counted a few times. V gene TRBV14 combines with J gene TRBJ2-1; D uncertain. The V end lost 0 bases, the J end lost 12 bases, and 12 bases lay between the germline ends. The CDR3 is 13 amino acids. The germline CDR1 and CDR2 sequences are SGHDN and FVKESK. CDR3 nucleotides: TGTGCCAGCAGCCAAGAGGCCGGGTTGGGGCAGTTCTTC. Amino acid sequence: CASSQEAGLGQFF.

There are a few counts of this clone. The rearrangement links TRBV5-1 to TRBJ2-1, with 10 bases fitting TRBD2. CDR1 and CDR2 from the germline V gene are SGHRS and YFSETQ. V was clipped by 3 bases and J by 6 bases; unmatched bases: 6. The CDR3 is 15 amino acids. CDR3 nucleotides: TGCGCCAGCAGCTCAAAGCGGGAGGGTGTCAATGAGCAGTTCTTC. Its translation is CASSSKREGVNEQFF.

The chain has TRBV30 and TRBJ1-5; a possible D gene is TRBD1 (6 bases). V lost 3 bases and J 7 bases, leaving 16 bases between the germline ends. Looked up from germline, CDR1 is GTSNPN and CDR2 is SVGIG (reference sequence). The CDR3 is 14 residues long. The CDR3 protein is CAWSPLGAGQPQHF. The CDR3 DNA reads TGTGCCTGGAGCCCGCTGGGGGCAGGGCAGCCCCAGCATTTT.

This clone was observed a handful of times. This chain connects TRBV14 to TRBJ2-3, with D tentatively TRBD2 (6 bases). The germline V gene has CDR1 SGHDN and CDR2 FVKESK. Trimming stripped 5 bases from V and 1 base from J, with 13 bases between. The CDR3 length is 15 residues. This CDR3 reads CASSSTGLRTDTQYF. In DNA form, the CDR3 reads TGTGCCAGCAGCTCGACGGGACTCCGCACAGATACGCAGTATTTT.

This clone occurred a few times. The CDR3 loop reads CASGSIQGAHTEAFF. CDR3 coding DNA: TGTGCTAGTGGTTCGATCCAGGGGGCCCACACTGAAGCTTTCTTT. The chain combines TRBV12-5 with TRBJ1-1, with TRBD1 matching 8 bases. CDR1 is LGHNT, CDR2 FRNRAP, per germline. With 4 bases clipped from V and 3 bases from J, the junction kept 7 bases outside the gene matches. This CDR3 has 15 residues.

The gene calls are TRBV7-2 and TRBJ2-1; D not resolved. Per germline, CDR1 SGHTA and CDR2 FQGNSA. V was pared by 1 base and J by 10 bases, with 11 bases between. The CDR3 runs 13 residues. CDR3 amino acids: CASSLVVTEEQFF. The DNA for the CDR3 is TGTGCCAGCAGCTTAGTCGTCACAGAGGAGCAGTTCTTC.

This chain joins TRBV5-1 and TRBJ2-3; a possible D gene is TRBD1 (5 bases). Germline V gives CDR1 SGHRS, CDR2 YFSETQ. This CDR3 comprises 19 residues. Trimming took off 3 bases at V and 0 bases at J, with 23 bases between the two ends. The CDR3: CASSSHRDDGRASTDTQYF. Here the CDR3 DNA reads TGCGCCAGCAGCTCTCACCGCGATGATGGCAGGGCTAGCACAGATACGCAGTATTTT.

The V and J genes are TRBV6-5 and TRBJ2-2, with TRBD1 matching over 7 bases. The J segment lost 8 bases and the V segment lost 7 bases, leaving 10 bases of the junction unmatched. Germline lookup yields CDR1 MNHEY and CDR2 SVGAGI. The CDR3 has 14 amino acids. CDR3 sequence: CASNLQGRGGELFF. Here the CDR3 DNA reads TGTGCCAGCAACCTACAGGGGAGAGGAGGGGAGCTGTTTTTT.

This clone has only a few counts. This chain connects TRBV30 to TRBJ2-7; 9 positions agree with TRBD1. Germline CDR1 GTSNPN, CDR2 SVGIG (reference sequence). The CDR3 runs to 14 residues. V lost 2 bases to trimming and J lost 5 bases; unmatched junction nucleotides: 7. The CDR3, as DNA: TGTGCCTGGAGTCTGGACAGGGGTTACCACGAGCAGTACTTC. Amino acids: CAWSLDRGYHEQYF.